This TCR beta chain was recorded in a study of blood T cell repertoires in COVID-19. The V end lost 0 bases, the J end lost 7 bases, and 14 bases lay between the germline ends. The CDR3 runs 15 residues. Germline-derived CDR1 and CDR2 are SGDLS and YYNGEE. Libraries were prepared by immunoSEQ multiplex PCR; TCRdb keeps only in-frame clonotypes and omits some of them. This table has about 180,000 clones, approximately 80% appearing once. This clone was observed a handful of times. The sequenced sample was peripheral blood. The sequence derives from a human donor in a cohort sampled during active COVID-19. The J gene is TRBJ2-1, the V gene TRBV9; possible D gene TRBD2, 6 bases. The CDR3 region has the DNA TGTGCCAGCAGCGTAGAACCGCTAGCGTCGAATGAGCAGTTCTTC. This encodes CASSVEPLASNEQFF.